The present T cell receptor (beta chain) was sequenced within a study of T cell responses to AZD1222 COVID-19 vaccine. Study outcomes and limitations: Spike-specific TCR breadth and depth grew following two AZD1222 doses. Spike as a whole was targeted by vaccine-associated CD4 TCRs, dominant at 160-218 and 743-854. The donor group comprised mostly white British people and more females; the analysis possibly underestimated clonal diversity.

Germline V CDR1 and CDR2: MNHNY, SVGAGI (reference sequence). The V end lost 6 bases, the J end lost 4 bases, and 16 bases lay between the germline ends. This CDR3 is 15 amino acids long. Generated by immunoSEQ multiplex PCR, the TCRdb table keeps only in-frame clones and is missing some. This repertoire shows roughly 150,000 clones, about 90% found once; its top ten account for roughly 6%. Remarks on this clone: What it recognizes is unknown.

This receptor was obtained from an adult who received the AZD1222 COVID-19 vaccine. The J gene is TRBJ1-5, the V gene TRBV6-6, with unresolved D. Material: peripheral blood, obtained 28 days after the second AZD1222 dose. The CDR3 nucleotides are TGTGCCAGCAGCCCTCCACAAGTAACTAATCAGCCCCAGCATTTT. Encoded protein: CASSPPQVTNQPQHF.